This T cell receptor beta chain was sequenced in a study of T-cell reconstitution after alpha-beta-depleted transplantation in children. General observations from the study: T-cell counts and diversity were attributed mostly to newly produced T cells one year after transplant. Reports say that about two months after transplant, the alpha-beta T cells came out of several hundred graft clones that had expanded. Surviving recipient T cells and thymic progenitors underlay high day-60 TCRbeta diversity in some patients.

Unique molecular identifiers were used in preparing the TCRbeta library. TCRdb recomputed calls from the PCR reads with MiXCR, one row per CDR3 protein. The sample lists hundreds of thousands of distinct CDR3 sequences, 7.5% to 9.5% occurring once. This clonotype was recorded a few times. Its target is unknown. The clonotype was recovered from a male patient aged 2-15 years who had a stem cell transplant for acute myeloid leukemia, so the T cells may come from the graft donor. The specimen comprised PBMCs, mostly from graft donor cells, sampled 360 days after TCRalphabeta/CD19-depleted stem cell transplant.

The CDR3 spells CASSLTTSDQFF. In DNA, the CDR3 is TGTGCCAGCAGCTTAACGACTAGCGATCAGTTCTTC. V and J are TRBV7-2 and TRBJ2-1; 8 bases line up with TRBD2. The germline CDR1 and CDR2 sequences are SGHTA and FQGNSA. The length of the CDR3 is 12 residues. Losses at the gene ends were 2 bases for V and 13 bases for J; bases not matched to a gene: 4. The variable domain in full, with the rest retrieved from reference TRBV7-2 and TRBJ2-1, is GAGVSQSPSNKVTEKGKDVELRCDPISGHTALYWYRQSLGQGLEFLIYFQGNSAPDKSGLPSDRFSAERTGGSVSTLTIQRTQQEDSAVYLCASSLTTSDQFFGPGTRLTVL.